These 32 T cell receptor beta chains were sequenced from one sample in a study of blood T cell repertoires in COVID-19. Clones were read by immunoSEQ multiplex PCR, and TCRdb kept only the in-frame ones, dropping some. The sample shows tens of thousands of clones, nearly 90% of them seen only once. Sequencing was done on a sample of peripheral blood. The origin of the receptors is a woman between 50 and 59 years old with active COVID-19.

The V call is TRBV30, the J call TRBJ1-5; D might be TRBD1 (5 bases). This CDR3 spans 13 amino acids. The germline gives CDR1 GTSNPN, CDR2 SVGIG (reference sequence). V was pared by 2 bases and J by 4 bases, with 9 bases between. The CDR3 bases are TGTGCCTGGAGTACCAGGGTTAATCAGCCCCAGCATTTT. This encodes CAWSTRVNQPQHF.

This clone was counted a single time. The chain employs TRBV12-3 or TRBV12-4 and TRBJ1-2, with 7 bases that match TRBD1. Trimming took 6 bases from V and 2 from J; bases not matched to a gene: 3. The CDR3 spans 13 residues. In nucleotides, the CDR3 is TGTGCCAGCAGACTGACAGGGAACTATGGCTACACCTTC. This gives the protein CASRLTGNYGYTF.

V usage is TRBV7-9 and J usage is TRBJ2-3; 16 bases agree with TRBD2. Germline V gene data show CDR1 as SEHNR and CDR2 as FQNEAQ (reference sequence). The CDR3 extends over 17 amino acids. V lost 5 bases, J lost 3 bases, and 5 bases stayed unmatched. The CDR3 DNA sequence: TGTGCCAGCAGCCCTGGGACTAGCGGGAGGGAAACAGATACGCAGTATTTT. It translates to CASSPGTSGRETDTQYF.

The chain employs TRBV7-9 and TRBJ2-7; a weak D match, TRBD1 (5 bases). Germline assignment: CDR1 SEHNR and CDR2 FQNEAQ (reference sequence). The CDR3 has 13 amino acids. Trimming cost V 2 bases and J 5 bases, with 10 bases left between them. The chain's CDR3 is CASSLYLGDEQYF. The CDR3 DNA reads as TGTGCCAGCAGCTTATATTTAGGGGACGAGCAGTACTTC.

The rearrangement joins TRBV30 to TRBJ2-5; D might be TRBD2 (6 bases). The CDR3 consists of 12 residues. CDR1 and CDR2 from the germline V gene are GTSNPN and SVGIG (reference sequence). Trimming took 5 bases from V and 4 from J, leaving 11 bases between them. CDR3 nucleotide sequence: TGTGCCTGGGAGAAAGCGGGAGAGACCCAGTACTTC. Translation gives CAWEKAGETQYF.

The chain joins TRBV5-4 to TRBJ2-5, with D possibly matching TRBD2 (5 bases). The germline V gene encodes CDR1 SGHNT and CDR2 YYREEE (reference sequence). This CDR3 has 11 residues. Trimming stripped 3 bases from V and 5 bases from J, with 5 bases between. DNA of the CDR3: TGTGCCAGCAGCTCGGGGGAGACCCAGTACTTC. This sequence encodes CASSSGETQYF.

V gene TRBV6-5 combines with J gene TRBJ2-7, with TRBD2 identical over 9 bases. CDR1 is MNHEY and CDR2 is SVGAGI in the germline V gene. With 4 bases clipped from V and 2 bases from J, the junction kept 3 bases outside the gene matches. The CDR3 has 14 amino acids. The CDR3 nucleotides are TGTGCCAGCAGTTTAGCGGGAGACCCCTACGAGCAGTACTTC. It specifies CASSLAGDPYEQYF.

The chain uses TRBV19 and TRBJ1-2; possible D gene TRBD1, 5 bases. V was clipped by 0 bases and J by 8 bases, with 13 bases between them. The CDR3 is made up of 14 amino acids. Germline V gene sequence: CDR1 LNHDA, CDR2 SQIVND (reference sequence). The CDR3 DNA follows: TGTGCCAGTAGTATAGATACCCCAAGGGGCGGCTACACCTTC. Protein product: CASSIDTPRGGYTF.

The chain uses TRBV25-1 and TRBJ2-3; D gene uncertain. Deletions cut 4 bases from V and 0 bases from J, with 14 bases between. Germline loops: CDR1 MGHDK, CDR2 SYGVNS. CDR3 size: 16 residues. The CDR3 protein is CASSGSQSSSTDTQYF. The CDR3 coding sequence is TGTGCCAGCAGTGGCTCCCAGTCCTCTAGCACAGATACGCAGTATTTT.

The CDR3 region has the DNA TGCGCCAGCAGCCAAGATCCTCAGGTTGCCGGCTACCGGCAGTACTTC. Translation: CASSQDPQVAGYRQYF. V is TRBV4-1 and J is TRBJ2-7, with D hard to call. Trimming left V 0 bases short and J 9 bases short, with 21 bases between. CDR3 length: 16 residues. Germline lookup yields CDR1 MGHRA and CDR2 YSYEKL.

This clone occurred once. The CDR3 protein is CASTEGGGSEKLFF. The CDR3 DNA is TGTGCCAGTACCGAGGGGGGGGGAAGTGAAAAACTGTTTTTT. V gene TRBV19 combines with J gene TRBJ1-4; D is possibly TRBD1 (6 bases). This CDR3 has 14 residues. The V end lost 7 bases, the J end lost 7 bases, and 16 bases lay between the germline ends. The V gene's germline CDR1 is LNHDA and CDR2 SQIVND (reference sequence). Looking up the rest from reference TRBV19 and TRBJ1-4 gives the full variable domain: DGGITQSPKYLFRKEGQNVTLSCEQNLNHDAMYWYRQDPGQGLRLIYYSQIVNDFQKGDIAEGYSVSREKKESFPLTVTSAQKNPTAFYLCASTEGGGSEKLFFGSGTQLSVL.

This clone was seen more than once but under ten times. The chain is built from TRBV7-7 and TRBJ2-1; a possible D gene is TRBD2 (6 bases). CDR3 size: 15 residues. Trimming removed 5 bases from V and 6 bases from J, with 17 bases in between. The germline V gene has CDR1 SSHAT and CDR2 FNYEAQ (reference sequence). The CDR3 is CASSPYSGGGNEQFF. DNA of the CDR3: TGTGCCAGCAGCCCCTATAGCGGTGGAGGCAATGAGCAGTTCTTC.

J is TRBJ2-2 and V is TRBV5-1; 9 positions match TRBD1. The CDR3 extends over 15 amino acids. Germline lookup yields CDR1 SGHRS and CDR2 YFSETQ. Trimming cost V 4 bases and J 4 bases; bases outside gene matches: 5. CDR3 residues: CASSGTGGGTGELFF. The DNA of the CDR3 is TGCGCCAGCAGCGGCACAGGGGGCGGCACCGGGGAGCTGTTTTTT.

The genes are TRBV3-1 (or the pseudogene TRBV3-2) and TRBJ2-1; D unresolved. The CDR3 contains 14 residues. Germline CDR1 LGHDT, CDR2 YNNKEL (reference sequence). Trimming took off 0 bases at V and 7 bases at J, with 10 bases between the two ends. The CDR3 nucleotides read TGTGCCAGCAGCCAAGATTTTAGTGGTAATGAGCAGTTCTTC. This codes for CASSQDFSGNEQFF.

The chain carries TRBV18 and TRBJ2-7, with TRBD1 matching 9 bases. V lost 6 bases and J lost 0; bases outside the gene matches: 3. Per germline, CDR1 KGHSH and CDR2 LQKENI. The CDR3 totals 14 residues. The CDR3 spells CASSQGQGSYEQYF. CDR3 in DNA: TGTGCCAGCTCTCAGGGACAGGGCTCCTACGAGCAGTACTTC.

The V and J genes are TRBV28 and TRBJ1-1, with D uncertain. Trimming left V 1 base short and J 1 base short, with 10 bases between. CDR3 length: 15 amino acids. The V gene's germline CDR1 is MDHEN and CDR2 SYDVKM. The CDR3 nucleotides are TGTGCCAGCAGTTTATTTGGGCACGAGAACACTGAAGCTTTCTTT. It is translated as CASSLFGHENTEAFF.

The chain joins TRBV10-3 to TRBJ2-3, with 8 bases identical to TRBD2. Looked up from germline, CDR1 is ENHRY and CDR2 is SYGVKD. V was clipped by 8 bases and J by 2 bases; unmatched bases: 6. CDR3 length: 14 residues. The CDR3 is CAIGEREPTDTQYF. DNA of the CDR3: TGTGCCATCGGGGAGCGGGAGCCCACAGATACGCAGTATTTT.

This clone has more than one count but fewer than ten. The rearrangement joins TRBV11-1 to TRBJ2-3, with a possible D match to TRBD2 (5 bases). The CDR3 is made up of 14 amino acids. Between the trimmed V and J ends, which lost 5 bases and 0 bases, there was a span of 9 bases. CDR1 and CDR2 from the germline V gene are SGHAT and FQDESV (reference sequence). CDR3 DNA sequence: TGTGCCAGCAGCCGGGGAGTTAGCACAGATACGCAGTATTTT. Translation: CASSRGVSTDTQYF.

V and J are TRBV11-3 and TRBJ2-7, with D tentatively TRBD1 (6 bases). V lost 5 bases, J lost 6 bases, and 14 bases lay in between. Germline V gives CDR1 SGHNT, CDR2 YENEEA. The CDR3 totals 13 residues. The CDR3, as DNA: TGTGCCAGCAGCCCGGACAGATCGGGCGAGCAGTACTTC. Its protein is CASSPDRSGEQYF.

The V and J genes are TRBV19 and TRBJ2-7; 7 positions match TRBD1. Looked up from germline, CDR1 is LNHDA and CDR2 is SQIVND (reference sequence). Trimming took 1 base from V and 3 from J; bases not matched to a gene: 0. CDR3 length: 13 residues. DNA for the CDR3: TGTGCCAGTAGTATAGGGACAGGCTACGAGCAGTACTTC. It specifies CASSIGTGYEQYF.

This chain uses TRBV6-1 with TRBJ1-5, with D hard to call. Germline loops: CDR1 MNHNS, CDR2 SASEGT. This CDR3 has 14 residues. Trimming pared 2 bases from V and 2 bases from J, leaving 7 bases between. This CDR3 is CASSELRGNQPQHF. The CDR3 DNA reads TGTGCCAGCAGTGAACTTCGGGGCAATCAGCCCCAGCATTTT.

This chain uses TRBV28 with TRBJ2-1, with a tentative D call TRBD2 (6 bases). The CDR3 is 14 amino acids. Germline V CDR1 and CDR2: MDHEN, SYDVKM. Trimming took off 6 bases at V and 6 bases at J, with 15 bases between the two ends. The CDR3 sequence is CASSPGTATNEQFF. For the CDR3, the DNA is TGTGCCAGCAGCCCCGGGACTGCGACCAATGAGCAGTTCTTC. Based on the CDR3 plus reference TRBV28 and TRBJ2-1, the full variable domain is DVKVTQSSRYLVKRTGEKVFLECVQDMDHENMFWYRQDPGLGLRLIYFSYDVKMKEKGDIPEGYSVSREKKERFSLILESASTNQTSMYLCASSPGTATNEQFFGPGTRLTVL.

This chain joins TRBV7-8 and TRBJ1-6, with 7 bases matching TRBD1. Germline CDR1 SGHVS, CDR2 FQNEAQ. The CDR3 is made up of 21 amino acids. Trimming took 3 bases from V and 0 from J; bases not matched to a gene: 17. CDR3 sequence: CASSFYLGTAITSSYNSPLHF. The DNA of the CDR3 is TGTGCCAGCAGCTTCTATCTCGGGACAGCGATCACCAGCTCCTATAATTCACCCCTCCACTTT.

The chain recombines TRBV6-6 with TRBJ2-7; 11 bases align to TRBD2. V gave up 6 bases and J gave up 0 bases; unmatched junction bases: 4. This CDR3 region has 15 residues. CDR1 and CDR2 from the germline V gene are MNHNY and SVGAGI (reference sequence). CDR3 sequence (DNA): TGTGCCAGCAGCCGGGGACTAGCGGTCTCCTACGAGCAGTACTTC. Protein: CASSRGLAVSYEQYF.

This clone appeared once. The V gene is TRBV7-3, the J gene TRBJ2-7; 11 bases agree with TRBD2. The germline V gene has CDR1 SGHTA and CDR2 FQGTGA. V shed 5 bases and J 1 base; nucleotides not matched to a gene: 7. CDR3 length equals 16 residues. The CDR3 loop reads CASSQTGTSGSYEQYF. The DNA of the CDR3 is TGTGCCAGCAGCCAGACGGGGACTAGCGGATCCTACGAGCAGTACTTC.

V gene TRBV27 combines with J gene TRBJ2-7, with D possibly being TRBD1 (6 bases). Trimming cost V 7 bases and J 3 bases, with 19 bases left between them. The CDR3 runs to 15 residues. CDR1 is MNHEY and CDR2 is SMNVEV in the germline V gene (reference sequence). CDR3 in amino acids: CASTPLARGGYEQYF. In DNA, the CDR3 is TGTGCCAGCACCCCTCTAGCTCGAGGGGGCTACGAGCAGTACTTC.

This clone was seen a single time. V usage is TRBV5-1 and J usage is TRBJ2-7; 8 positions match TRBD1. From germline, CDR1 is SGHRS and CDR2 YFSETQ. J gave up 4 bases and V 1 base, and 4 bases lay outside the gene matches. CDR3 length: 14 residues. CDR3 sequence (DNA): TGCGCCAGCAGCTTGACAGGGGGGACATACGAGCAGTACTTC. It codes for CASSLTGGTYEQYF.

The chain is built from TRBV14 and TRBJ2-3; D might be TRBD2 (5 bases). There are 15 residues in the CDR3. Germline V gene sequence: CDR1 SGHDN, CDR2 FVKESK. Trimming pared 3 bases from V and 4 bases from J, leaving 14 bases between. The CDR3 coding sequence is TGTGCCAGCAGCCAGGTTAGGAGGATCGCAGATACGCAGTATTTT. Translated: CASSQVRRIADTQYF.

CDR3 DNA sequence: TGTGCCATCAGGGGGACTAGCGGCACCGGGGAGCTGTTTTTT. This translates into CAIRGTSGTGELFF. The chain combines TRBV10-3 with TRBJ2-2; 11 nucleotides line up with TRBD2. The V gene's germline CDR1 is ENHRY and CDR2 SYGVKD. This CDR3 is built from 14 residues. Unmatched junction bases numbered 1, after V lost 6 bases and J lost 4 bases.

V gene TRBV7-3 combines with J gene TRBJ2-2, with D tentatively TRBD2 (5 bases). V lost 1 base and J lost 6, with 9 bases in between. The CDR3 covers 14 residues. The germline gives CDR1 SGHTA, CDR2 FQGTGA. The CDR3 DNA reads as TGTGCCAGCAGCTTAATTCGAGGGTCCGGGGAGCTGTTTTTT. The encoded protein is CASSLIRGSGELFF.

The chain couples TRBV2 to TRBJ2-3; D may be TRBD2 (6 bases). Germline-derived CDR1 and CDR2 are SNHLY and FYNNEI. The CDR3 spans 11 residues. The V end was cut by 11 bases, the J end by 3 bases, with 9 bases between. In nucleotides, the CDR3 is TGTGCCCGGGAGCGGACAGATACGCAGTATTTT. It encodes CARERTDTQYF.

The rearrangement joins TRBV4-1 to TRBJ1-6; D is perhaps TRBD1 (6 bases). The CDR3 consists of 17 residues. Trimming removed 0 bases at V and 10 bases at J, with 19 bases between. The V gene's germline CDR1 is MGHRA and CDR2 YSYEKL. This chain's CDR3 is CASSQEMPGLQGSPLHF. CDR3 sequence (DNA): TGCGCCAGCAGCCAAGAGATGCCAGGGTTGCAGGGGTCACCCCTCCACTTT.